Each of the 21 T cell receptor beta chains below was sequenced from the same sample in a study of blood T cell repertoires in COVID-19. This table comes from immunoSEQ multiplex PCR, and its TCRdb copy is limited to in-frame clones, with some not included. This sample has some 220,000 clones; roughly 85% occur once, and the top ten carry about 2.4%. Sequences were obtained from peripheral blood. These receptors were taken from a woman aged 70-85 years with COVID-19, enrolled during active disease.

J is TRBJ1-2 and V is TRBV16; 7 nucleotides line up with TRBD1. The germline V gene has CDR1 KGHSY and CDR2 FQNENV. This CDR3 has 16 residues. J was trimmed by 3 bases and V by 2 bases; bases with no gene match: 9. This CDR3 is CASSQIRTGLDYGYTF. The CDR3 DNA reads TGTGCCAGCAGCCAAATTCGGACAGGACTCGACTATGGCTACACCTTC.

CDR3 residues: CASSKRGPTYEQYF. In DNA form, the CDR3 reads TGTGCCAGCAGCAAAAGGGGGCCTACCTACGAGCAGTACTTC. The V gene is TRBV21-1, the J gene TRBJ2-7; TRBD1 was called by the table and not checked on the DNA. TRBV21-1 is described as a pseudogene. The length of the CDR3 is 14 residues.

The sample holds a few counts of this clone. The chain couples TRBV14 to TRBJ1-2; D might be TRBD1 (5 bases). This CDR3 region has 15 residues. Germline CDR1 and CDR2: SGHDN and FVKESK. The V end lost 0 bases, the J end lost 6 bases, and 14 bases lay between the germline ends. This chain's CDR3 is CASSQDWRGVDGYTF. The CDR3 nucleotides read TGTGCCAGCAGCCAAGATTGGAGGGGCGTGGATGGCTACACCTTC.

The genes are TRBV5-1 and TRBJ1-2; 7 positions match TRBD1. Germline CDR1 is SGHRS and CDR2 is YFSETQ. Trimming at V came to 5 bases and at J to 3 bases, leaving 4 bases not matched to a gene. The CDR3 totals 13 residues. The CDR3 loop is CASRAGGDYGYTF. DNA for the CDR3: TGCGCCAGCAGGGCAGGGGGAGACTATGGCTACACCTTC.

This chain links TRBV6-4 with TRBJ2-1; TRBD2 matches 9 bases. The CDR3 length is 16 residues. Germline trimming cut 4 bases from V and 6 bases from J; bases unmatched to any gene: 10. Germline values: CDR1 MRHNA, CDR2 SNTAGT. The CDR3 is CASSAQAGGSLNEQFF. CDR3 sequence (DNA): TGTGCCAGCAGTGCCCAAGCGGGAGGCTCGCTCAATGAGCAGTTCTTC.

This chain connects TRBV9 to TRBJ1-4; TRBD1 matches at 9 bases. The V gene end was trimmed by 4 bases and the J gene end by 7 bases; junction bases not matched to a gene: 5. In germline, CDR1 is SGDLS, CDR2 YYNGEE. The CDR3 consists of 14 residues. CDR3 DNA: TGTGCCAGCAGCCCGACAGGGGGAGGTGAAAAACTGTTTTTT. This encodes CASSPTGGGEKLFF.

This chain links TRBV7-2 with TRBJ1-2; D possibly corresponds to TRBD1 (5 bases). The CDR3 is made up of 14 amino acids. The ends were cut back, 1 base at V and 2 bases at J, with 8 bases in the middle. Germline CDR1 is SGHTA and CDR2 is FQGNSA. The CDR3 bases are TGTGCCAGCAGCTTAGACAGGACAAACTATGGCTACACCTTC. Translating it yields CASSLDRTNYGYTF.

The sample holds one count of this clone. The chain couples TRBV14 to TRBJ2-1; TRBD2 matches at 9 bases. The trim removed 6 bases at V and 8 bases at J, leaving 11 bases unmatched. This CDR3 is 15 amino acids long. Germline CDR1 and CDR2: SGHDN and FVKESK. The CDR3 sequence: CASSPTGLALDEQFF. The CDR3 DNA follows: TGTGCCAGCAGTCCTACTGGACTAGCGCTCGATGAGCAGTTCTTC.

This chain links TRBV27 with TRBJ2-1; 11 bases agree with TRBD2. V dropped 4 bases and J dropped 6; count of bases not matched to a gene: 8. CDR1 and CDR2 from the germline V gene are MNHEY and SMNVEV (reference sequence). The CDR3 consists of 16 residues. The CDR3 is CASSSRSSGRFNEQFF. The CDR3 coding sequence is TGTGCCAGCAGTTCCCGTTCTAGCGGGAGGTTCAATGAGCAGTTCTTC.

This chain joins TRBV2 and TRBJ1-6, with 7 bases that match TRBD1. Germline loops: CDR1 SNHLY, CDR2 FYNNEI. The CDR3 loop spans 14 amino acids. V lost 6 bases and J lost 7; bases outside the gene matches: 6. CDR3 sequence (DNA): TGTGCCAGCAGGTCGGGGACAGTAAATTCACCCCTCCACTTT. This encodes CASRSGTVNSPLHF. Filled out from reference TRBV2 and TRBJ1-6, the complete variable domain reads EPEVTQTPSHQVTQMGQEVILRCVPISNHLYFYWYRQILGQKVEFLVSFYNNEISEKSEIFDDQFSVERPDGSNFTLKIRSTKLEDSAMYFCASRSGTVNSPLHFGNGTRLTVT.

The V call is TRBV7-3, the J call TRBJ2-6; no reliable D call. Germline V gene data show CDR1 as SGHTA and CDR2 as FQGTGA. The V end lost 2 bases, the J end lost 2 bases, and 4 bases lay between the germline ends. The CDR3 loop spans 14 amino acids. CDR3: CASSLGTGANVLTF. The CDR3 DNA reads as TGTGCCAGCAGCTTAGGCACTGGGGCCAACGTCCTGACTTTC.

The rearrangement uses TRBV5-5 and TRBJ2-1, with unresolved D. Germline V gives CDR1 SGHKS, CDR2 YYEKEE (reference sequence). This CDR3 region has 14 residues. V shed 1 base and J shed 2 bases, with 7 bases lying between them. Here the CDR3 DNA reads TGTGCCAGCAGCTTGAGGCAGGCCTACAATGAGCAGTTCTTC. It codes for CASSLRQAYNEQFF.

This clone appeared once. The CDR3 reads CASSRQGNYGYTF. The CDR3 coding sequence is TGTGCCAGCAGCAGACAGGGGAACTATGGCTACACCTTC. The genes are TRBV11-3 and TRBJ1-2, with 8 nucleotides matching TRBD1. This CDR3 has 13 amino acids. In germline, CDR1 is SGHNT, CDR2 YENEEA. V lost 5 bases, J lost 2 bases, and 1 base stayed unmatched.

The chain carries TRBV6-2 or TRBV6-3 and TRBJ2-3; D is unclear. V was cut by 5 bases and J by 0 bases, with 12 bases left in between. The CDR3 consists of 15 residues. Germline values: CDR1 MNHEY, CDR2 SVGEGT. The DNA for the CDR3 is TGTGCCAGCAGTCCACTGGGCACTAGCACAGATACGCAGTATTTT. It specifies CASSPLGTSTDTQYF.

This clone occurred a few times. This chain links TRBV6-2 or TRBV6-3 with TRBJ2-7, with D possibly TRBD2 on 5 matching bases. Trimming cost V 2 bases and J 1 base, with 15 bases left between them. The CDR3 sequence is 16 residues long. Germline CDR1 MNHEY, CDR2 SVGEGT. Here the CDR3 DNA reads TGTGCCAGCAGTTACGGAAAGCGGCACACATCCTACGAGCAGTACTTC. Translating it yields CASSYGKRHTSYEQYF.

The chain has TRBV3-1 (or the pseudogene TRBV3-2) and TRBJ1-4; D call uncertain. Germline-derived CDR1 and CDR2 are LGHDT and YNNKEL (reference sequence). V was cut by 1 base and J by 4 bases, with 4 bases left in between. The CDR3 contains 13 residues. The CDR3 reads CASSQGLNEKLFF. As DNA, the CDR3 is TGTGCCAGCAGCCAAGGACTTAATGAAAAACTGTTTTTT.

This chain links TRBV30 with TRBJ1-5; no clear D. The germline gives CDR1 GTSNPN, CDR2 SVGIG (reference sequence). V was cut by 0 bases and J by 8 bases, with 17 bases left in between. This CDR3 is built from 15 residues. The CDR3 reads CAWSVRGGYKEPQHF. The CDR3 DNA follows: TGTGCCTGGAGTGTACGGGGAGGGTATAAGGAGCCCCAGCATTTT.

In its sample, this clone was seen once. V usage is TRBV3-1 (or the pseudogene TRBV3-2) and J usage is TRBJ2-5, with D possibly being TRBD1 (5 bases). Deletions cut 4 bases from V and 0 bases from J, with 12 bases between. Germline V gene lookup returns CDR1 LGHDT and CDR2 YNNKEL (reference sequence). This CDR3 comprises 15 residues. The CDR3, as DNA: TGTGCCAGCAGCCGGGGCCAAGGGTACCAAGAGACCCAGTACTTC. The encoded protein is CASSRGQGYQETQYF.

The V and J genes are TRBV19 and TRBJ1-1, with 9 bases lining up with TRBD1. The CDR3 totals 16 residues. Germline V gene sequence: CDR1 LNHDA, CDR2 SQIVND (reference sequence). V lost 6 bases to trimming and J lost 7 bases; unmatched junction nucleotides: 15. The CDR3 reads CASSNTPGTGFGEAFF. The DNA for the CDR3 is TGTGCCAGTAGCAACACACCCGGGACAGGGTTCGGTGAAGCTTTCTTT. Based on the CDR3 plus reference TRBV19 and TRBJ1-1, the full variable domain is DGGITQSPKYLFRKEGQNVTLSCEQNLNHDAMYWYRQDPGQGLRLIYYSQIVNDFQKGDIAEGYSVSREKKESFPLTVTSAQKNPTAFYLCASSNTPGTGFGEAFFGQGTRLTVV.

The rearrangement links TRBV29-1 to TRBJ1-1, with a possible D match to TRBD1 (5 bases). The CDR3 contains 15 residues. Germline CDR1 is SQVTM and CDR2 is ANQGSEA. V was clipped by 0 bases and J by 4 bases, with 15 bases between them. Written as DNA, the CDR3 is TGCAGCGTTGAAGATCGGCAGGGAGGTCGCACTGAAGCTTTCTTT. Translating gives CSVEDRQGGRTEAFF.

This clone was found once. The V gene is TRBV6-5, the J gene TRBJ1-6, with D maybe TRBD1 (6 bases). The CDR3 covers 13 residues. Germline loops: CDR1 MNHEY, CDR2 SVGAGI. V dropped 6 bases and J dropped 6 bases, with 9 bases sitting between them. The CDR3: CASRARGNSPLHF. In DNA form, the CDR3 reads TGTGCCAGCAGAGCCAGGGGTAATTCACCCCTCCACTTT.